The 29 T cell receptor beta chains below were found in one sample sequenced in a study of metastatic and nonmetastatic thyroid tumors. TCRdb reanalyzed the PCR reads with MiXCR. The table records about 35,000 clones, roughly 18% of them present only once. Before thyroid surgery, none of the patients had received any treatment. The material sequenced was blood. The receptor source for this set is a female donor with papillary thyroid cancer or a benign thyroid nodule (not recorded which). Some clones in this sample may be carry-over from other donors' samples.

This clone was counted many times. The rearrangement links TRBV6-1 to TRBJ2-1; weak D call: TRBD2 (5 bases). V was trimmed by 7 bases and J by 7 bases, leaving 17 bases between them. CDR1 is MNHNS and CDR2 is SASEGT in the germline V gene. The CDR3 totals 14 residues. Here the CDR3 reads CASTTVATGNEQFF. The DNA for the CDR3 is TGTGCCAGCACCACGGTAGCGACGGGGAATGAGCAGTTCTTC.

This clone was detected only a few times. This may be a read error, as it is one base from a much larger clone. The genes are TRBV14 and TRBJ1-3, with a tentative D call TRBD1 (5 bases). CDR3 length: 15 residues. Germline CDR1 reads SGHDN; CDR2 reads FVKESK. CDR3 DNA: TGTGTCAGCAGCCAGGGACCAATCCCTGGAAACACCATATATTTT. Amino acid sequence: CVSSQGPIPGNTIYF.

This clone was observed at least ten times. This chain uses TRBV25-1 with TRBJ1-5; D remains ambiguous. V dropped 8 bases and J dropped 4 bases, with 6 bases sitting between them. CDR3 length: 11 residues. Per germline, CDR1 MGHDK and CDR2 SYGVNS. The CDR3 loop reads CASGNNQPQHF. CDR3 sequence (DNA): TGTGCCAGCGGAAATAATCAGCCCCAGCATTTT.

This clone showed up many times. The chain employs TRBV20-1 and TRBJ1-2; D unclear. This CDR3 has 13 residues. Germline V CDR1 and CDR2: DFQATT, SNEGSKA (reference sequence). The V gene lost 3 bases and the J gene lost 6 bases, with 14 bases spanning the gap. Here the CDR3 reads CSASRGTNDGYTF. In nucleotides, the CDR3 is TGCAGTGCTAGTCGTGGTACGAACGATGGCTACACCTTC.

This clone was counted at least ten times. This sequence joins TRBV11-2 and TRBJ1-2; 9 bases line up with TRBD1. The J segment lost 4 bases and the V segment lost 5 bases, leaving 2 bases of the junction unmatched. CDR3 length equals 13 residues. Germline lookup yields CDR1 SGHAT and CDR2 FQNNGV. DNA for the CDR3: TGTGCCAGCAGCCTGGACAGGGGCTATGGCTACACCTTC. Residues: CASSLDRGYGYTF.

As concerns this clone: One end of the junction fails to match germline, which may point to a read error. The rearrangement uses TRBV20-1 and TRBJ1-1; tentatively, D is TRBD1 (5 bases). The CDR3 spans 14 residues. The germline gives CDR1 DFQATT, CDR2 SNEGSKA (reference sequence). The CDR3 DNA reads as TGCAGTGCTAGAGACGTCAGGGCGGACACCGAAGCTTTCTTT. This translates into CSARDVRADTEAFF.

Of note for this clone: The junction and the germline gene differ at one end; a read error may be behind it. The CDR3 loop is CASRGTSDNGGLFF. In nucleotides, the CDR3 is TGTGCCAGCAGGGGAACTAGCGATAACGGGGGGCTGTTTTTT. V gene TRBV6-2 or TRBV6-3 combines with J gene TRBJ2-2; 7 bases line up with TRBD2. Germline assignment: CDR1 MNHEY and CDR2 SVGEGT. There are 14 residues in the CDR3.

With respect to this clone: One base away lies a much larger clone, so this may be a sequencing read error. This chain connects TRBV5-4 to TRBJ1-2, with 10 bases fitting TRBD1. J gave up 9 bases and V 4 bases, and 12 bases lay outside the gene matches. CDR3 size: 15 residues. CDR1 SGHNT and CDR2 YYREEE come from the germline V gene (reference sequence). The CDR3 sequence is CASSLGGQGDYCYTF. In DNA form, the CDR3 reads TGTGCCAGCAGCCTGGGAGGACAGGGGGATTATTGCTACACCTTC.

This clone was counted many times. V usage is TRBV11-2 and J usage is TRBJ2-3, with D possibly matching TRBD2 (5 bases). Germline CDR1 reads SGHAT; CDR2 reads FQNNGV. The CDR3 contains 20 residues. Trimming took off 1 base at V and 2 bases at J, with 25 bases between the two ends. CDR3 sequence (DNA): TGTGCCAGCAGCTTAGGTCAAATGTTAGGGAGCCCAGAACCCACAGATACGCAGTATTTT. Its translation: CASSLGQMLGSPEPTDTQYF.

This clone was picked up a small number of times. V usage is TRBV6-1 and J usage is TRBJ2-3, with 8 bases aligning to TRBD2. Trimming at V came to 7 bases and at J to 2 bases, leaving 11 bases not matched to a gene. The germline V gene has CDR1 MNHNS and CDR2 SASEGT. This CDR3 has 16 residues. In DNA form, the CDR3 reads TGTGCCAGCACCGAGAGGGGCGGGGGGTACACAGATACGCAGTATTTT. This gives the protein CASTERGGGYTDTQYF.

The chain has TRBV7-1 and TRBJ2-3; 12 nucleotides match TRBD2. TRBV7-1 is identified as an open reading frame with a role that is uncertain. V trimming: 3 bases; J trimming: 0 bases; junction bases outside the gene matches: 10. CDR3 length equals 19 residues. The CDR3 nucleotides are TGTGCCAGCAGCTCTCCGACTAGCGGGGGCTTTAGTAGCACAGATACGCAGTATTTT. Protein: CASSSPTSGGFSSTDTQYF.

The chain employs TRBV5-6 and TRBJ2-2, with TRBD2 as a possible D gene (6 bases). Germline-derived CDR1 and CDR2 are SGHDT and YYEEEE. CDR3 length: 16 amino acids. V shed 4 bases and J shed 2 bases, with 15 bases lying between them. This CDR3 reads CASSQVGGVNTGELFF. In DNA, the CDR3 is TGTGCCAGCAGCCAAGTTGGCGGGGTAAACACCGGGGAGCTGTTTTTT.

Of note for this clone: Since a much larger clone is just one base distant, this may be a read error. Other DNA sequences within the sample encode an identical CDR3. This CDR3 reads CASSRGRSDSPLHF. CDR3 bases: TGTGCCAGCAGTCGAGGGAGGAGTGATTCACCCCTCCACTTT. The gene calls are TRBV5-4 and TRBJ1-6, with D hard to call. Trimming took off 5 bases at V and 8 bases at J, with 14 bases between the two ends. This CDR3 comprises 14 residues. CDR1 SGHNT and CDR2 YYREEE come from the germline V gene (reference sequence).

The V call is TRBV11-3, the J call TRBJ2-2; D could derive from TRBD1 or TRBD2 (6 bases each). The CDR3 sequence is 15 residues long. Trimming removed 5 bases from V and 3 bases from J, with 13 bases in between. Germline CDR1 reads SGHNT; CDR2 reads YENEEA. DNA of the CDR3: TGTGCCAGCAGCCCAGAGGGGGGTGACACCGGGGAGCTGTTTTTT. Its protein is CASSPEGGDTGELFF.

This sequence joins TRBV5-1 and TRBJ1-4; D uncertain. The V end was cut by 4 bases, the J end by 3 bases, with 10 bases between. CDR1 SGHRS and CDR2 YFSETQ come from the germline V gene. CDR3 length equals 14 residues. The CDR3 region has the DNA TGCGCCAGCAGCCTTGGGTCATCTAATGAAAAACTGTTTTTT. Protein product: CASSLGSSNEKLFF. The variable domain in full, completed from reference TRBV5-1 and TRBJ1-4, reads KAGVTQTPRYLIKTRGQQVTLSCSPISGHRSVSWYQQTPGQGLQFLFEYFSETQRNKGNFPGRFSGRQFSNSRSEMNVSTLELGDSALYLCASSLGSSNEKLFFGSGTQLSVL.

This clone was recorded many times. The V call is TRBV28, the J call TRBJ1-1, with 7 bases matching TRBD1. V shed 3 bases and J 11 bases; nucleotides not matched to a gene: 12. This CDR3 has 14 residues. Germline loops: CDR1 MDHEN, CDR2 SYDVKM. The CDR3 DNA reads TGTGCCAGCAGTTTGGAGGGGGCAATGGTAGAGGCTTTCTTT. Translating gives CASSLEGAMVEAFF.

On this clone: This sequence may be a read error, since a much larger clone differs from it by one base. The V call is TRBV7-7, the J call TRBJ2-5; either TRBD1 or TRBD2 may supply D (6 bases each). The germline CDR1 and CDR2 sequences are SSHAT and FNYEAQ (reference sequence). The CDR3 sequence is 15 residues long. CDR3 nucleotides: TGTGCTAGCAGCTTAGGTAGAAGGGGGGCCGGGGCCCAGTACTTC. The encoded protein is CASSLGRRGAGAQYF.

The chain couples TRBV11-3 to TRBJ2-1; D gene ambiguous. This CDR3 has 12 amino acids. Germline CDR1 is SGHNT and CDR2 is YENEEA. V dropped 1 base and J dropped 8 bases, with 6 bases sitting between them. The DNA of the CDR3 is TGTGCCAGCAGCTTAGTCCCCGATGAGCAGTTCTTC. This codes for CASSLVPDEQFF.

This clone was seen repeatedly, ten times or more. The chain recombines TRBV5-1 with TRBJ2-2; no clear D. Trimming removed 0 bases at V and 6 bases at J, with 0 bases between. Germline V gene lookup returns CDR1 SGHRS and CDR2 YFSETQ. The CDR3 runs 11 residues. The CDR3 reads CASSLAGELFF. The CDR3, as DNA: TGCGCCAGCAGCTTGGCCGGGGAGCTGTTTTTT.

Notes on this clone: This may come from a read error, since a much larger clone is one base off. The rearrangement links TRBV20-1 to TRBJ2-1; D might be TRBD2 (5 bases). The CDR3 sequence is 13 residues long. Germline CDR1 DFQATT, CDR2 SNEGSKA (reference sequence). V lost 6 bases, J lost 9 bases, and 18 bases lay in between. The CDR3 region is CSANYWASGEQFF. The CDR3, as DNA: TGCAGTGCCAATTACTGGGCCAGCGGTGAGCAGTTCTTC.

This clone appeared many times. The sample has other DNA sequences that encode this CDR3 too. The V and J genes are TRBV12-3 or TRBV12-4 and TRBJ2-5; D gene ambiguous. This CDR3 has 12 amino acids. The ends were cut back, 3 bases at V and 5 bases at J, with 7 bases in the middle. The CDR3 sequence is CASSFDGETQYF. Here the CDR3 DNA reads TGTGCCAGCAGTTTCGATGGGGAGACCCAGTACTTC.

This clone was detected ten times or more. This chain joins TRBV9 and TRBJ2-1; D assignment may be TRBD1 or TRBD2 (5 bases each). V was trimmed by 2 bases and J by 12 bases, leaving 21 bases between them. CDR3 length: 15 amino acids. Germline CDR1 reads SGDLS; CDR2 reads YYNGEE. The CDR3 reads CASSVGTSGPSVQFF. The CDR3 DNA reads as TGTGCCAGCAGCGTGGGGACGTCGGGCCCCAGCGTGCAGTTCTTC.

J is TRBJ2-7 and V is TRBV20-1; 7 positions match TRBD1. Germline CDR1 and CDR2: DFQATT and SNEGSKA (reference sequence). V dropped 3 bases and J dropped 1; count of bases not matched to a gene: 24. This CDR3 region has 20 residues. Written as DNA, the CDR3 is TGCAGTGCTAGTCGCCTTAGATCCTATCTGGACAGGCAGTTTTCCTACGAGCAGTACTTC. Translated: CSASRLRSYLDRQFSYEQYF.

The chain joins TRBV5-1 to TRBJ1-2; the match to TRBD1 covers 8 bases. Per the germline V gene, CDR1 is SGHRS and CDR2 is YFSETQ. The junction had 13 bases not matched to a gene; V was cut back by 0 bases and J by 0 bases. This CDR3 comprises 19 residues. The CDR3 DNA reads TGCGCCAGCAGCTTGGGCCTCCGGGACAGGCGAAAGACTAACTATGGCTACACCTTC. As protein: CASSLGLRDRRKTNYGYTF.

The V and J genes are TRBV5-1 and TRBJ1-6; 7 bases align to TRBD1. The CDR3 is 15 residues long. V was pared by 5 bases and J by 7 bases, with 9 bases of the junction left unmatched. Looked up from germline, CDR1 is SGHRS and CDR2 is YFSETQ. The CDR3 loop is CASRLGQGGNSPLHF. The DNA for the CDR3 is TGCGCCAGCAGACTTGGCCAGGGGGGAAATTCACCCCTCCACTTT.

There are many counts of this clone. V usage is TRBV28 and J usage is TRBJ2-3; 7 nucleotides agree with TRBD1. This CDR3 comprises 15 residues. V lost 7 bases, J lost 1 base, and 8 bases stayed unmatched. Germline CDR1 MDHEN, CDR2 SYDVKM. The CDR3 is CASIMTGKGTDTQYF. CDR3 coding DNA: TGTGCCAGCATCATGACAGGGAAGGGCACAGATACGCAGTATTTT. Full variable domain (outside the CDR3, taken from reference TRBV28 and TRBJ2-3): DVKVTQSSRYLVKRTGEKVFLECVQDMDHENMFWYRQDPGLGLRLIYFSYDVKMKEKGDIPEGYSVSREKKERFSLILESASTNQTSMYLCASIMTGKGTDTQYFGPGTRLTVL.

This clone was observed a few times. The sample contains more than one DNA sequence encoding this CDR3. The chain carries TRBV28 and TRBJ1-2, with D unclear. Germline lookup yields CDR1 MDHEN and CDR2 SYDVKM. The CDR3 has 15 amino acids. The V end lost 6 bases, the J end lost 4 bases, and 18 bases lay between the germline ends. The CDR3 here is CASSLGSGVVYGYTF. CDR3 DNA: TGTGCCAGCAGCTTGGGATCTGGGGTGGTCTATGGCTACACCTTC.

The V and J genes are TRBV11-2 and TRBJ2-1, with D uncertain. The CDR3 runs to 15 residues. Trimming stripped 3 bases from V and 4 bases from J, with 13 bases between. Germline CDR1 and CDR2: SGHAT and FQNNGV. CDR3 residues: CASSLGSGYYNEQFF. As DNA, the CDR3 is TGTGCCAGCAGCTTGGGGTCAGGTTATTACAATGAGCAGTTCTTC.

This rearrangement joins TRBV12-3 or TRBV12-4 to TRBJ1-2, with no clear D. CDR3 length: 13 residues. Trimming stripped 2 bases from V and 6 bases from J, with 10 bases between. CDR3 sequence reads: CASSLSGNDGYTF. CDR3 in DNA: TGTGCCAGCAGTTTATCAGGAAACGATGGCTACACCTTC.